Listed here are 5 T cell receptor beta chains from one sample, sequenced in a study of vaccination and CD4 T cells after COVID-19. With the Oncomine TCR Beta short-read assay, DNA from cultured CD4+ T cells was sequenced. In TCRdb, the PCR reads were re-called with MiXCR into one record per CDR3 protein. The table shows more than 9,500 distinct CDR3 sequences, with around 45% occurring only once. Treatment here: roughly nine-day PBMC culture with coronavirus spike peptide pools or control peptides (ViraFEST assay). These TCRs are of unknown antigen specificity. The sequences come from cultured CD4+ T cells from blood, collected after SARS-CoV-2 vaccination. These receptors all stem from a human donor with COVID-19.

This clonotype was counted a single time. This chain links TRBV30 with TRBJ2-3; 8 bases line up with TRBD2. CDR1 is GTSNPN and CDR2 is SVGIG in the germline V gene (reference sequence). The length of the CDR3 is 12 residues. J lost 1 base, V lost 7 bases, and 1 base had no gene match. CDR3 in DNA: TGTGCCTTGACTAGCGGCACAGATACGCAGTATTTT. It translates to CALTSGTDTQYF.

The chain recombines TRBV7-9 with TRBJ2-3; TRBD2 agrees at 13 bases. The ends lost 5 bases at V and 1 base at J; junction bases unmatched: 6. This CDR3 is built from 17 residues. Germline CDR1 SEHNR, CDR2 FQNEAQ (reference sequence). CDR3 sequence reads: CASSGGLAGAGTDTQYF. CDR3 in DNA: TGTGCCAGCAGCGGCGGACTAGCGGGGGCCGGCACAGATACGCAGTATTTT.

This clonotype was detected a few times. This chain joins TRBV20-1 and TRBJ2-3; 9 bases agree with TRBD1. With 3 bases clipped from V and 4 bases from J, the junction kept 5 bases outside the gene matches. Germline loops: CDR1 DFQATT, CDR2 SNEGSKA (reference sequence). The CDR3 consists of 14 residues. The CDR3 loop is CSASGDRVADTQYF. CDR3 coding DNA: TGCAGTGCTAGTGGGGACAGGGTGGCAGATACGCAGTATTTT.

V is TRBV7-6 and J is TRBJ2-6; 12 nucleotides agree with TRBD1. This CDR3 comprises 18 residues. Germline V CDR1 and CDR2: SGHVS, FNYEAQ. Germline trimming cut 4 bases from V and 0 bases from J; bases unmatched to any gene: 4. As DNA, the CDR3 is TGTGCCAGCAGCTCGCCGGGACAGGGGGCCTCTGGGGCCAACGTCCTGACTTTC. As protein: CASSSPGQGASGANVLTF.

This clonotype was seen more than once but under ten times. The CDR3 is CSASVRGGGADTQYF. The CDR3 bases are TGCAGTGCTAGCGTTCGGGGCGGGGGGGCAGATACGCAGTATTTT. V and J are TRBV20-1 and TRBJ2-3, with 9 bases fitting TRBD2. Germline CDR1 is DFQATT and CDR2 is SNEGSKA (reference sequence). The trim removed 3 bases at V and 4 bases at J, leaving 8 bases unmatched. CDR3 size: 15 residues.